This T cell receptor beta chain was observed in a study of identical twins. TCRdb re-called the 5' RACE reads through MiXCR, storing one row per CDR3 protein. The sample lists 450,000 or so distinct CDR3 sequences, roughly 24% occurring once. The V end was cut by 8 bases, the J end by 2 bases, with 13 bases between. The CDR3 loop spans 15 amino acids. These same data were also listed under a study on T cells expressing NK-cell markers.

The sequence was obtained from a young woman in good health. The rearrangement joins TRBV12-3 or TRBV12-4 to TRBJ2-6; D is unresolved. What was sequenced was CD4+ T cells sorted from blood. CDR3 residues: CASLQTKTGANVLTF. DNA of the CDR3: TGTGCCAGCCTGCAAACAAAAACTGGGGCCAACGTCCTGACTTTC.